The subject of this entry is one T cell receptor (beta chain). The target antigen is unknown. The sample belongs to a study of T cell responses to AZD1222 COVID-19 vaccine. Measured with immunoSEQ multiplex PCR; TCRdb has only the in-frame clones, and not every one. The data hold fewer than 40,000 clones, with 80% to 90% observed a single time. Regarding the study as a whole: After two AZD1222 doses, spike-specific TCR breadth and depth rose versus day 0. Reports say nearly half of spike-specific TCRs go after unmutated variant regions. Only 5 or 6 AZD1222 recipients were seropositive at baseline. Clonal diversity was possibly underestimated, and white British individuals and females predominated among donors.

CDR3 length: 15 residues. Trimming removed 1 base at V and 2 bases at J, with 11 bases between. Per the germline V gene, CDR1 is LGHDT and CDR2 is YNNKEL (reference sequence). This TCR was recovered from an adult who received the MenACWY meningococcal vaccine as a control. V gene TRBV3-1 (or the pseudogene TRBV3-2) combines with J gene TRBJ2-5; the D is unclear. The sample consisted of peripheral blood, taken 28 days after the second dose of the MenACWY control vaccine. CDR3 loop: CASSQVTPLQETQYF. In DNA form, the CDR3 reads TGTGCCAGCAGCCAAGTGACCCCCCTTCAAGAGACCCAGTACTTC.